What follows describes a single T cell receptor beta chain. At one end the junction does not follow the germline gene, possibly because of a read error. Germline V gene sequence: CDR1 DFQATT, CDR2 SNEGSKA (reference sequence). This CDR3 spans 12 amino acids. This sample was included in a study of identical twins. Each CDR3 protein is one row after TCRdb ran MiXCR on the 5' RACE reads. Counted here are some 500,000 distinct CDR3 sequences, around 20% occurring once; the ten biggest clones make up 0.8% to 1%. These data are also associated with another study on T cells expressing NK-cell markers.

V and J are TRBV20-1 and TRBJ2-5; the match to TRBD1 covers 8 bases. This clonotype was obtained from a young woman in good health. Source material: CD4+ T cells sorted from blood. The CDR3 coding sequence is TGCAGTGCCAAGGACAGGGCTGAGACCCAGTGCTTC. Protein sequence: CSAKDRAETQCF.